The sample holds many counts of the clone carrying this T cell receptor beta chain. Its antigen is still unknown. The sample originates from a study of breast tumors, draining lymph nodes, adjacent tissues. The CDR3 runs to 15 residues. J lost 3 bases, V lost 4 bases, and 7 bases had no gene match. Germline-derived CDR1 and CDR2 are DFQATT and SNEGSKA (reference sequence). Breast cancer patients provided tissue from their axillary draining lymph nodes. Study results and caveats: Data only fit, rather than demonstrated, lymph node origin of most tumor T cells. Tumors had less TCR diversity than lymph nodes, more than nontumor tissue. The data were judged consistent with most tumor T cells coming from lymph node and expanding in tumor.

TCRdb itself ran the multiplex PCR reads through MiXCR, one entry per CDR3 protein. The table shows 150,000 to 200,000 distinct CDR3 sequences, with 33% occurring only once. The specimen sequenced was axillary lymph node tissue. This rearrangement joins TRBV20-1 to TRBJ2-3, with 10 bases that match TRBD2. This receptor was identified in a female donor with breast cancer. Some clones in this sample may be carry-over from other donors' samples. CDR3 protein: CSAKLAGEITDTQYF. In DNA, the CDR3 is TGCAGTGCTAAGCTAGCGGGAGAGATAACAGATACGCAGTATTTT.